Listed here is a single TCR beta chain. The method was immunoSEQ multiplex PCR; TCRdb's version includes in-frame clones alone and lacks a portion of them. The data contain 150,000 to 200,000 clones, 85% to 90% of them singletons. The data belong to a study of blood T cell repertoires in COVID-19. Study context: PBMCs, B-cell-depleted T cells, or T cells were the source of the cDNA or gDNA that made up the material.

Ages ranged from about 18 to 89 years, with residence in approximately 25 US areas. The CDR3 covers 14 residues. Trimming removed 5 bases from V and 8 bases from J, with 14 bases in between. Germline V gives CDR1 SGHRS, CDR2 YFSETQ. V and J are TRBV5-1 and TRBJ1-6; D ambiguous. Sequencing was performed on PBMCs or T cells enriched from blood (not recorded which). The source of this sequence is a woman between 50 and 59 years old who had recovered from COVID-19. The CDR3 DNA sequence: TGCGCCAGCAGTCCTATTGATAGATATTCACCCCTCCACTTT. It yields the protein CASSPIDRYSPLHF.